The clone carrying this T cell receptor (beta chain) was seen just once. Antigen unknown. This sample stems from a study of CD8+CD57+ T cells in acquired aplastic anemia. Study as a whole: Sorted CD4+ and CD8+ cells gave a mean 3.2 ug DNA, range roughly 0.2 to 27.4 ug. Study conclusions and caveats: Roughly 30 CD8+ CDR3 sequences occurred in both the patients and the controls. The CD8+ Simpson's diversity of patients and controls was not significantly different.

Only patients with CD8+CD57+ cell expansion on flow cytometry were chosen for sequencing. Every patient presented with severe acquired aplastic anemia. This CDR3 is built from 14 residues. V was shortened by 2 bases and J by 2 bases, with 8 bases between the two germline ends. Germline lookup yields CDR1 SNHLY and CDR2 FYNNEI. Template material for TCR beta VDJ and CDR3 profiling consisted of genomic DNA. TCRdb reprocessed the reads with MiXCR, giving one entry per CDR3 protein. Among about 180,000 distinct CDR3 sequences listed, 45% to 60% were seen once. The rearrangement links TRBV2 to TRBJ2-3; no clear D. This clonotype was obtained from a human donor with aplastic anemia. Source material: sorted CD4+, CD8+, or CD8+CD57+ T cells (not recorded which) from PBMCs. This CDR3 is CASSETFLTDTQYF. CDR3 DNA: TGTGCCAGCAGTGAAACTTTTCTCACAGATACGCAGTATTTT.